These T cell receptor beta chains were read from a single sample in a study of blood T cell repertoires in COVID-19. Measured with immunoSEQ multiplex PCR; TCRdb has only the in-frame clones, and not every one. The sample comprises roughly 75,000 clones, 85% of which are singletons, and 8% to 10% rests with the top ten. The source material was peripheral blood. The receptors were sampled from a man in his fifties or sixties with COVID-19, enrolled during active disease. CDR3s include the opening cysteine and the closing phenylalanine or tryptophan. A D gene is named only where the DNA matches it firmly. Rows may omit the clone size; those that give it use once, few, many or a size class.

cdr3_nt cdr3_aa d_call j_call clone_size v_call
TGTGCCAGCAGCCAAGCGGCGGGAGGGCCGGGAGATACGCAGTATTTT CASSQAAGGPGDTQYF TRBD2 TRBJ2-3 . TRBV3-1/TRBV3-2
TGCAGCGCCGGGACAGCCCCCAATCAGCCCCAGCATTTT CSAGTAPNQPQHF TRBD1 TRBJ1-5 . TRBV29-1
TGTGCCATCAGATTATCCGGGACAGAGAACGGCTACACCTTC CAIRLSGTENGYTF TRBD1 TRBJ1-2 . TRBV10-3
TGCACCAGCAGCCATAGTGGCTACACCTTC CTSSHSGYTF . TRBJ1-2 . TRBV1
TGTGCCAGCAGCTTCTGGGGGCTGGGGAATGAGCAGTTCTTC CASSFWGLGNEQFF . TRBJ2-1 . TRBV7-9
TGTGCCAGCAGTCTCCGACTAGCGGGAGTTGGGACCGGGGAGCTGTTTTTT CASSLRLAGVGTGELFF TRBD2 TRBJ2-2 . TRBV6-6
TGTGCCAGCAGTGAGGTCGGCGGCAATGAGCAGTTCTTC CASSEVGGNEQFF . TRBJ2-1 . TRBV7-9
TGTGCCAGCAGTTTTCAGGGTGGGGAGCTGTTTTTT CASSFQGGELFF . TRBJ2-2 few TRBV6-5
TGTGCCAGCAGCTTGGGGGGAGGACGAAGGGATGAGCAGTTCTTC CASSLGGGRRDEQFF . TRBJ2-1 . TRBV7-3
TGTGCCAGCAGCACTAATCCCAAGCCGAGGACTGAAGCTTTCTTT CASSTNPKPRTEAFF . TRBJ1-1 . TRBV27
TGTGCCAGCAGCTTAGGGGGGACTACTGGGGCCAACGTCCTGACTTTC CASSLGGTTGANVLTF TRBD2 TRBJ2-6 . TRBV7-3
TGTGCCAGCAGCCAAGATCCGGGGAAAGGAAACACCATATATTTT CASSQDPGKGNTIYF . TRBJ1-3 . TRBV4-2
TGCGCCAGCAGCTTGGGACTAGAATTGAATGAGCAGTTCTTC CASSLGLELNEQFF . TRBJ2-1 . TRBV5-1
TGTGCCAGCAGTGGTGCGAGAGGGAGCCCCGGGGAGCTGTTTTTT CASSGARGSPGELFF . TRBJ2-2 . TRBV2
TGTGCCAGTAGCAAACAGGGGTCTGGAAACACCATATATTTT CASSKQGSGNTIYF TRBD1 TRBJ1-3 . TRBV19
TGCAGCCTAAGAGCGGGAGCTGCAGAGACCCAGTACTTC CSLRAGAAETQYF TRBD2 TRBJ2-5 . TRBV29-1
TGTGCCACCGGGCAGGGTCCGCACACCGGGGAGCTGTTTTTT CATGQGPHTGELFF . TRBJ2-2 . TRBV19
TGTGCCAGCAGCTTGGTGCCAGGCCAAATCTACGAGCAGTACTTC CASSLVPGQIYEQYF . TRBJ2-7 . TRBV5-6
TGTGCCAGCAGCTTACAACAGGGGACTGGGGCCAACGTCCTGACTTTC CASSLQQGTGANVLTF TRBD1 TRBJ2-6 few TRBV5-4
TGTGCCAGCAGCTTAGCTTCTACCGGGACAGGGGCCCATGAGCAGTTCTTC CASSLASTGTGAHEQFF TRBD1 TRBJ2-1 few TRBV7-6
TGTGCCACCAGCAGAGGGGGGTTTGGAGCGGGATCAGACAGGGCCAAAAACATTCAGTACTTC CATSRGGFGAGSDRAKNIQYF . TRBJ2-4 . TRBV15
TGTGCCAGCACAGAGGGAGAACGGCACGAGCAGTACTTC CASTEGERHEQYF . TRBJ2-7 once TRBV6-5
TGTGCCAGTAGCCCTCAGGGAGGTGAAGCTTTCTTT CASSPQGGEAFF . TRBJ1-1 once TRBV19
TGCGCCAGCAATCTCCCGATATTGGAGCCCTCCTACGAGCAGTACTTC CASNLPILEPSYEQYF . TRBJ2-7 once TRBV23-1
TGTGCCAGCAGTCCAAGAAGGAGATGGACAGGGGGCGAGAGGAACATTCAGTACTTC CASSPRRRWTGGERNIQYF TRBD1 TRBJ2-4 . TRBV11-2
TGTGCCTGGAGTAGGGGTAGAGTAAACACCGGGGAGCTGTTTTTT CAWSRGRVNTGELFF . TRBJ2-2 . TRBV30
TGTGCCTGGAGTGTACGAGGACAGACTCATACCATTAATTCACCCCTCCACTTT CAWSVRGQTHTINSPLHF . TRBJ1-6 few TRBV30
TGTGCCAGCAGCTTAGGACTAGCGGCTAATGAGCAGTTCTTC CASSLGLAANEQFF TRBD2 TRBJ2-1 . TRBV11-3
TGTGCCAGCAGTGTCGGGATGAACACTGAAGCTTTCTTT CASSVGMNTEAFF . TRBJ1-1 . TRBV12-3/TRBV12-4
TGTGCCAGCAGTCGAAAGACAGGGATCCCCGAAAACATTCAGTACTTC CASSRKTGIPENIQYF TRBD1 TRBJ2-4 . TRBV6-6
TGTGCCAGCAGCTACCGGGACTCACACTACGAGCAGTACTTC CASSYRDSHYEQYF . TRBJ2-7 . TRBV7-6
TGCGCCAGCAGCTTGGTGACAGGAGCCAATCAGCCCCAGCATTTT CASSLVTGANQPQHF . TRBJ1-5 few TRBV5-1
TGTGCCAGCAGCAGGGTTAGCACAGATACGCAGTATTTT CASSRVSTDTQYF . TRBJ2-3 . TRBV6-5
TGTGCCAGCAGATCCGGGGGGGGAAGCACCGGGGAGCTGTTTTTT CASRSGGGSTGELFF TRBD2 TRBJ2-2 . TRBV6-5
TGTGCCAGCAGGATTCGGGACAGGGGAGGCTACACCTTC CASRIRDRGGYTF TRBD1 TRBJ1-2 . TRBV2
TGTGCCAGCTCCACGAAATCGGGCAGGGGCCTCCCTGAAGCTTTCTTT CASSTKSGRGLPEAFF . TRBJ1-1 . TRBV18
TGTGCCAGCAGCTTAGGTTCGGCTAGCGGAAGCACAGATACGCAGTATTTT CASSLGSASGSTDTQYF TRBD2 TRBJ2-3 . TRBV11-2
TGTGCCAGCAGCTTGACGGGACTAGGAACAGATACGCAGTATTTT CASSLTGLGTDTQYF TRBD2 TRBJ2-3 . TRBV5-6
TGTGCCAGCAGCGTAGGCAGGGCCTCTGGGTACGAGCAGTACTTC CASSVGRASGYEQYF . TRBJ2-7 . TRBV9
TGCGCCAGCAGAATCGCGGGGCTTAATCAGCCCCAGCATTTT CASRIAGLNQPQHF . TRBJ1-5 . TRBV10-2